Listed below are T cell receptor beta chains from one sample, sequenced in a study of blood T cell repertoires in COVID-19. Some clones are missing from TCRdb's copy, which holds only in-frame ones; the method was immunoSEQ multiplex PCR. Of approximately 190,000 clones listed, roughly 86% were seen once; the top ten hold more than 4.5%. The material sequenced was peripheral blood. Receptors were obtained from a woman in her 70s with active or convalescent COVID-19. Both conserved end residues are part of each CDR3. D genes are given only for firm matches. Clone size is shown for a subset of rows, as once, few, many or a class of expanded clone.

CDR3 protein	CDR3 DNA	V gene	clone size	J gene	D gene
CARRSYNEQFF	TGTGCCCGGCGGTCCTACAATGAGCAGTTCTTC	TRBV30	.	TRBJ2-1	.
CASNRQGSSYEQYF	TGTGCCAGCAACAGACAGGGGAGCTCCTACGAGCAGTACTTC	TRBV2	.	TRBJ2-7	TRBD1
CASSESQVSNQPQHF	TGTGCCAGCAGTGAGAGTCAGGTCAGCAATCAGCCCCAGCATTTT	TRBV2	few	TRBJ1-5	.
CAISDEGLERDSYNEQFF	TGTGCCATCAGTGACGAGGGGTTAGAGCGGGACTCCTACAATGAGCAGTTCTTC	TRBV10-3	.	TRBJ2-1	TRBD2
CASSVSGRGDEQYF	TGCGCCAGCAGTGTTAGCGGGAGGGGGGACGAGCAGTACTTC	TRBV10-1	once	TRBJ2-7	TRBD2
CASSLNSFVFGEQYF	TGTGCCAGCAGCTTAAACTCCTTTGTGTTCGGCGAGCAGTACTTC	TRBV7-9	.	TRBJ2-7	.
CASSSDPGLAGFLAKNIQYF	TGTGCCAGCAGCTCAGATCCGGGACTAGCGGGATTTCTAGCCAAAAACATTCAGTACTTC	TRBV11-2	.	TRBJ2-4	TRBD2
CASSSVREGYNEQFF	TGTGCCAGCAGTTCCGTGAGGGAGGGCTACAATGAGCAGTTCTTC	TRBV7-3	.	TRBJ2-1	TRBD2
CATSLGDRDSNYGYTF	TGTGCCACCTCATTAGGGGACCGGGACAGTAACTATGGCTACACCTTC	TRBV19	.	TRBJ1-2	TRBD1
CASSLDSGRAWEQYF	TGCGCCAGCAGCTTGGACAGCGGGAGGGCCTGGGAGCAGTACTTC	TRBV5-1	.	TRBJ2-7	TRBD2
CASSSRGRWSNQPQHF	TGTGCCAGCTCCTCCAGGGGGCGGTGGAGCAATCAGCCCCAGCATTTT	TRBV2	.	TRBJ1-5	TRBD1
CASSLALGTGLVPYEQYF	TGCGCCAGCAGCTTGGCGCTGGGGACAGGACTAGTCCCCTACGAGCAGTACTTC	TRBV5-1	.	TRBJ2-7	.
CASSLTAPSGSYEQYF	TGTGCCAGCAGCTTAACCGCACCTAGCGGGAGCTACGAGCAGTACTTC	TRBV5-5	.	TRBJ2-7	TRBD2
CAWMRGSTDTQYF	TGTGCCTGGATGAGGGGGAGTACAGATACGCAGTATTTT	TRBV30	.	TRBJ2-3	.
CATSPYSSPGLADTGANTGELFF	TGCGCCACTTCCCCATATTCCAGTCCGGGACTAGCAGATACTGGAGCGAACACCGGGGAGCTGTTTTTT	TRBV10-1	.	TRBJ2-2	TRBD2
CASRGGAEAFF	TGTGCCAGCAGAGGGGGGGCTGAAGCTTTCTTT	TRBV3-1/TRBV3-2	.	TRBJ1-1	.
CASSQEASGSYEQYF	TGTGCCAGCAGCCAAGAGGCTAGCGGTTCCTACGAGCAGTACTTC	TRBV14	.	TRBJ2-7	TRBD2
CASSIGKGQPPYEQYF	TGTGCCAGTAGTATCGGGAAGGGACAGCCCCCCTACGAGCAGTACTTC	TRBV19	.	TRBJ2-7	TRBD1
CASSPTGTGYQPQHF	TGTGCCAGCAGCCCAACCGGGACAGGGTATCAGCCCCAGCATTTT	TRBV7-2	.	TRBJ1-5	TRBD1
CASSLERNTGELFF	TGTGCCAGCAGCTTAGAGAGAAACACCGGGGAGCTGTTTTTT	TRBV7-3	.	TRBJ2-2	.
CASSLAGGAHITGELFF	TGCGCCAGCAGCTTGGCCGGGGGGGCGCATATCACCGGGGAGCTGTTTTTT	TRBV5-1	.	TRBJ2-2	TRBD2
CASSIYGANVLTF	TGTGCCAGCAGCATATATGGGGCCAACGTCCTGACTTTC	TRBV7-3	.	TRBJ2-6	.
CASSPRLAGKGSTDTQYF	TGTGCCAGCTCACCACGACTAGCGGGAAAGGGGTCCACAGATACGCAGTATTTT	TRBV18	.	TRBJ2-3	TRBD2
CASSSRQRGQPQHF	TGTGCCAGCAGTTCAAGACAGCGGGGTCAGCCCCAGCATTTT	TRBV7-2	few	TRBJ1-5	.
CASSHFDRVIKGYTF	TGTGCCAGCAGCCACTTCGACAGGGTAATTAAGGGCTACACCTTC	TRBV5-5	.	TRBJ1-2	TRBD1
CASSLDRATNEKLFF	TGCGCCAGCAGCCTGGACAGGGCAACTAATGAAAAACTGTTTTTT	TRBV4-1	once	TRBJ1-4	TRBD1
CASRGQGGISTDTQYF	TGTGCCAGCAGAGGACAGGGGGGGATAAGCACAGATACGCAGTATTTT	TRBV7-2	.	TRBJ2-3	TRBD1
CASRPDGGSTGELFF	TGTGCCAGCAGACCGGACGGGGGGTCCACCGGGGAGCTGTTTTTT	TRBV27	few	TRBJ2-2	TRBD2
CASSLKGDEQFF	TGTGCCAGCAGTCTCAAAGGGGATGAGCAGTTCTTC	TRBV3-1/TRBV3-2	.	TRBJ2-1	.
CACSPGYRTEAFF	TGTGCCTGCTCCCCCGGGTACCGGACTGAAGCTTTCTTT	TRBV30	once	TRBJ1-1	.
CASSPRGGAGNEQFF	TGTGCCAGCTCACCCAGAGGGGGCGCGGGTAATGAGCAGTTCTTC	TRBV18	.	TRBJ2-1	TRBD1
CASSDQGIAGNTIYF	TGTGCCAGCAGTGACCAGGGGATTGCTGGAAACACCATATATTTT	TRBV2	.	TRBJ1-3	.
CASSQSGTQFSYEQYF	TGCGCCAGCAGCCAATCCGGGACTCAGTTCTCCTACGAGCAGTACTTC	TRBV4-1	.	TRBJ2-7	.
CSASSVYNSPLHF	TGCAGTGCTAGTTCGGTCTATAATTCACCCCTCCACTTT	TRBV20-1	.	TRBJ1-6	.
CASSLGSRRFGETQYF	TGTGCCAGCAGCTTGGGGTCTAGGCGGTTCGGCGAGACCCAGTACTTC	TRBV5-4	.	TRBJ2-5	.
CASSVRLQGSSGQPQHF	TGTGCCAGCAGTGTCCGCCTACAGGGCTCCTCTGGGCAGCCCCAGCATTTT	TRBV6-1	once	TRBJ1-5	.
CASSFPGVTEAFF	TGTGCCAGCAGCTTCCCAGGGGTCACTGAAGCTTTCTTT	TRBV7-8	.	TRBJ1-1	.
CASSLGQGTEAFF	TGTGCCAGCAGCTTAGGACAGGGGACTGAAGCTTTCTTT	TRBV7-8	.	TRBJ1-1	TRBD1
CASSPRRGQGTSEQYF	TGTGCCAGCAGCCCCCGTCGGGGACAGGGCACCTCCGAGCAGTACTTC	TRBV3-1/TRBV3-2	.	TRBJ2-7	TRBD1
CASSQQYRGRADTQYF	TGCGCCAGCAGCCAACAGTACAGGGGGCGAGCAGATACGCAGTATTTT	TRBV4-1	.	TRBJ2-3	TRBD1
CASTRGGAVDTQYF	TGTGCCAGTACTCGAGGGGGCGCGGTAGATACGCAGTATTTT	TRBV19	.	TRBJ2-3	TRBD1
CASSSTGGNTEAFF	TGTGCCAGCAGCTCGACGGGAGGGAACACTGAAGCTTTCTTT	TRBV7-9	few	TRBJ1-1	.
CASRGDRTGTGELFF	TGTGCCAGCAGGGGCGACAGAACGGGCACCGGGGAGCTGTTTTTT	TRBV2	.	TRBJ2-2	.
CASSIGHRGLNTEAFF	TGTGCCAGTAGTATCGGGCACAGGGGGTTGAACACTGAAGCTTTCTTT	TRBV19	.	TRBJ1-1	TRBD1
CASSHRTGSNYGYTF	TGTGCCAGCAGCCATCGGACAGGGTCTAACTATGGCTACACCTTC	TRBV9	.	TRBJ1-2	TRBD1
CASSFGLAGGGGETQYF	TGTGCCAGCAGCTTCGGACTAGCGGGAGGAGGGGGAGAGACCCAGTACTTC	TRBV7-9	.	TRBJ2-5	TRBD2
CASRRKGGAFQGTQYF	TGTGCCAGCAGGAGGAAGGGAGGGGCTTTTCAAGGGACCCAGTACTTC	TRBV28	.	TRBJ2-5	TRBD2
CASRRSSGRANTGELFF	TGTGCCAGCAGAAGATCTAGCGGGAGAGCGAACACCGGGGAGCTGTTTTTT	TRBV3-1/TRBV3-2	once	TRBJ2-2	TRBD2
CASSPPDRGTNSPLHF	TGTGCCAGCAGCCCCCCGGACAGGGGGACTAATTCACCCCTCCACTTT	TRBV7-9	many	TRBJ1-6	TRBD1
CASRSSGSVLSYEQYF	TGTGCCAGCAGGTCTAGCGGGAGCGTCCTCTCCTACGAGCAGTACTTC	TRBV28	.	TRBJ2-7	TRBD2
CASSFLSGEKLFF	TGCGCCAGCAGCTTTTTATCAGGCGAAAAACTGTTTTTT	TRBV5-1	.	TRBJ1-4	.
CASSLEGQGYNEQFF	TGTGCCAGCAGCTTAGAGGGACAGGGGTACAATGAGCAGTTCTTC	TRBV7-6	.	TRBJ2-1	TRBD1
CASSVLQGYYGYTF	TGCGCCAGCAGCGTACTACAGGGGTACTATGGCTACACCTTC	TRBV5-1	.	TRBJ1-2	TRBD1
CASSLGRNTEAFF	TGTGCCAGCAGCTTGGGGAGGAACACTGAAGCTTTCTTT	TRBV7-3	few	TRBJ1-1	.
CASSLAVPPGDFLFF	TGCGCCAGCAGCTTGGCCGTACCCCCGGGAGATTTTCTGTTCTTC	TRBV5-1	.	TRBJ2-1	.